This entry lists 18 T cell receptor beta chains sequenced from one sample in a study of T cell repertoires in cytomegalovirus infection. TCRdb ran MiXCR on the reads and lists one entry per CDR3 protein. Altogether hundreds of thousands of distinct CDR3 sequences are present, about 42% being singletons, with the ten largest covering 40% to 50%. The antigens of these receptors remain unknown. The sample here was cultured PBMCs, taken from culture after CMV antigen stimulation. The receptors originated from a human donor in good health (CMV status not recorded). Some clones in this sample may be carry-over from other donors' samples.

The V call is TRBV20-1, the J call TRBJ2-3; D perhaps matches TRBD2 (5 bases). Germline assignment: CDR1 DFQATT and CDR2 SNEGSKA (reference sequence). The CDR3 runs 12 residues. Trimming took off 3 bases at V and 3 bases at J, with 7 bases between the two ends. The CDR3 sequence: CSASTGTDTQYF. Here the CDR3 DNA reads TGCAGTGCTAGTACGGGGACAGATACGCAGTATTTT.

The V call is TRBV20-1, the J call TRBJ1-6; D remains ambiguous. Trimming removed 3 bases from V and 5 bases from J, with 2 bases in between. Germline CDR1 reads DFQATT; CDR2 reads SNEGSKA (reference sequence). The CDR3 contains 11 residues. The chain's CDR3 is CSASNNSPLHF. In nucleotides, the CDR3 is TGCAGTGCTAGCAATAATTCACCCCTCCACTTT.

The rearrangement uses TRBV7-9 and TRBJ1-3; 7 nucleotides agree with TRBD1. The V segment lost 6 bases and the J segment 0 bases; nucleotides outside the gene matches: 5. CDR3 length equals 15 residues. Germline CDR1 is SEHNR and CDR2 is FQNEAQ (reference sequence). CDR3 loop: CASRSRDSSGNTIYF. The CDR3 region has the DNA TGTGCCAGCAGGTCCCGGGACAGCTCTGGAAACACCATATATTTT.

This clonotype was seen more than once but under ten times. J is TRBJ2-3 and V is TRBV5-4; 13 nucleotides align to TRBD2. V dropped 4 bases and J dropped 6; count of bases not matched to a gene: 5. The CDR3 contains 15 residues. The germline V gene encodes CDR1 SGHNT and CDR2 YYREEE (reference sequence). The CDR3 DNA reads as TGTGCCAGCAGCCCCTGGACTAGCGGGGGCGATACGCAGTATTTT. Encoded protein: CASSPWTSGGDTQYF.

The V call is TRBV7-4, the J call TRBJ2-7, with 12 bases lining up with TRBD1. V was clipped by 5 bases and J by 7 bases; unmatched bases: 12. The CDR3 sequence is 16 residues long. Germline V gene lookup returns CDR1 SGHVT and CDR2 SQSDAQ. The CDR3 DNA reads TGTGCCAGCAGCCAAGTGCCGGGACAGGGGGCGGGTGAGCAGTACTTC. Translation: CASSQVPGQGAGEQYF.

The table lists this clonotype with many counts. V and J are TRBV7-8 and TRBJ1-4; D gene uncertain. This CDR3 spans 16 amino acids. The germline V and J ends were trimmed by 5 bases and 0 bases, with 13 bases remaining between them. Germline V CDR1 and CDR2: SGHVS, FQNEAQ. Here the CDR3 reads CASSPEWAATNEKLFF. The CDR3 DNA follows: TGTGCCAGCAGCCCGGAGTGGGCTGCAACTAATGAAAAACTGTTTTTT. The entire variable domain, with the rest obtained from reference TRBV7-8 and TRBJ1-4, is as follows: GAGVSQSPRYKVAKRGQDVALRCDPISGHVSLFWYQQALGQGPEFLTYFQNEAQLDKSGLPSDRFFAERPEGSVSTLKIQRTQQEDSAVYLCASSPEWAATNEKLFFGSGTQLSVL.

The V call is TRBV7-8, the J call TRBJ1-5, with D perhaps matching TRBD1 (5 bases). Trimming cost V 1 base and J 8 bases, with 12 bases left between them. Germline V gives CDR1 SGHVS, CDR2 FQNEAQ. CDR3 length: 14 residues. This chain's CDR3 is CASSLVGGLEPQHF. The CDR3 DNA reads as TGTGCCAGCAGCTTAGTGGGGGGTTTAGAGCCCCAGCATTTT.

This clonotype was seen a handful of times. The chain links TRBV6-6 to TRBJ2-1; D assignment may be TRBD1 or TRBD2 (6 bases each). The V gene's germline CDR1 is MNHNY and CDR2 SVGAGI (reference sequence). The CDR3 loop spans 13 amino acids. The ends were cut back, 10 bases at V and 4 bases at J, with 14 bases in the middle. CDR3 in DNA: TGTGCCATCTCGGGGGCGGGATACAATGAGCAGTTCTTC. Amino acids: CAISGAGYNEQFF.

The chain employs TRBV12-3 or TRBV12-4 and TRBJ2-7; TRBD2 might be the D (6 bases). V lost 3 bases and J lost 4, with 16 bases in between. CDR3 length: 15 amino acids. The CDR3 is CASSFRSGPRYEQYF. The CDR3 nucleotides read TGTGCCAGCAGTTTTCGAAGCGGGCCCAGATACGAGCAGTACTTC.

V is TRBV7-9 and J is TRBJ1-4, with D unclear. The CDR3 contains 18 residues. V was clipped by 1 base and J by 5 bases, with 20 bases between them. Germline lookup yields CDR1 SEHNR and CDR2 FQNEAQ (reference sequence). The CDR3 coding sequence is TGTGCCAGCAGCTTAGATGGGGTCCTCGGAGACTTCAATGAAAAACTGTTTTTT. As protein: CASSLDGVLGDFNEKLFF.

This clonotype showed up just a few times. The chain couples TRBV12-3 or TRBV12-4 to TRBJ2-7, with 8 positions matching TRBD2. The CDR3 is 14 residues long. J was trimmed by 6 bases and V by 5 bases; bases with no gene match: 9. This chain's CDR3 is CASSLAGGGREQYF. CDR3 nucleotide sequence: TGTGCCAGCAGTCTCGCGGGGGGAGGGCGCGAGCAGTACTTC.

This clonotype was observed a handful of times. J is TRBJ2-7 and V is TRBV7-2; tentative D call: TRBD2 (6 bases). Germline lookup yields CDR1 SGHTA and CDR2 FQGNSA. The germline V and J ends were trimmed by 2 bases and 2 bases, with 13 bases remaining between them. The CDR3 consists of 15 residues. This CDR3 is CASSLPPGGTYEQYF. Here the CDR3 DNA reads TGTGCCAGCAGCTTACCGCCTGGCGGGACCTACGAGCAGTACTTC.

This clonotype has more than one count but fewer than ten. The CDR3 protein is CASSFSGGLYGYTF. As DNA, the CDR3 is TGTGCCAGCAGCTTTTCGGGAGGTCTCTATGGCTACACCTTC. The rearrangement links TRBV7-8 to TRBJ1-2; D call uncertain. V lost 3 bases and J 4 bases, leaving 12 bases between the germline ends. CDR1 is SGHVS, CDR2 FQNEAQ, per germline. This CDR3 comprises 14 residues.

The chain uses TRBV6-1 and TRBJ1-2; perhaps TRBD1 as D (5 bases). The V end was cut by 5 bases, the J end by 9 bases, with 19 bases between. Germline CDR1 is MNHNS and CDR2 is SASEGT. The CDR3 loop spans 14 amino acids. The CDR3 loop reads CASSQRVGRGSYTF. The CDR3 coding sequence is TGTGCCAGCAGTCAACGGGTGGGGCGTGGTAGCTACACCTTC.

J is TRBJ2-5 and V is TRBV20-1, with D possibly being TRBD2 (5 bases). The length of the CDR3 is 16 residues. Trimming removed 6 bases from V and 3 bases from J, with 23 bases in between. The germline V gene has CDR1 DFQATT and CDR2 SNEGSKA (reference sequence). CDR3 residues: CSAVRRVAAAEETQYF. DNA for the CDR3: TGCAGTGCCGTCCGGAGAGTGGCAGCGGCGGAAGAGACCCAGTACTTC.

V usage is TRBV12-3 or TRBV12-4 and J usage is TRBJ1-4; the D gene is possibly TRBD1 (5 bases). The CDR3 sequence is 14 residues long. V was clipped by 5 bases and J by 5 bases, with 12 bases between them. In DNA, the CDR3 is TGTGCCAGCAGTCGAGACAGCACCAATGAAAAACTGTTTTTT. This encodes CASSRDSTNEKLFF.

This chain connects TRBV11-1 to TRBJ2-2, with 7 bases that match TRBD2. The V and J ends lost 6 bases and 6 bases, in that order; junction bases with no gene match: 4. The CDR3 loop spans 13 amino acids. The germline V gene has CDR1 SGHAT and CDR2 FQDESV (reference sequence). Here the CDR3 DNA reads TGTGCCAGCAGTCCAAGCGGGGCCGGGGAGCTGTTTTTT. It translates to CASSPSGAGELFF. Filled out from reference TRBV11-1 and TRBJ2-2, the complete variable domain reads EAEVAQSPRYKITEKSQAVAFWCDPISGHATLYWYRQILGQGPELLVQFQDESVVDDSQLPKDRFSAERLKGVDSTLKIQPAELGDSAMYLCASSPSGAGELFFGEGSRLTVL.

The chain couples TRBV5-5 to TRBJ1-5, with D unresolved. Between the trimmed V and J ends, which lost 1 base and 1 base, there was a span of 6 bases. The germline V gene encodes CDR1 SGHKS and CDR2 YYEKEE (reference sequence). CDR3 length: 14 amino acids. The chain's CDR3 is CASSLFLSNQPQHF. CDR3 bases: TGTGCCAGCAGCTTGTTTCTCAGCAATCAGCCCCAGCATTTT. Combining the CDR3 with reference TRBV5-5 and TRBJ1-5 gives the whole variable domain DAGVTQSPTHLIKTRGQQVTLRCSPISGHKSVSWYQQVLGQGPQFIFQYYEKEERGRGNFPDRFSARQFPNYSSELNVNALLLGDSALYLCASSLFLSNQPQHFGDGTRLSIL.